This T cell receptor (beta chain) comes out of a study of cytomegalovirus exposure and HLA in healthy donors. Findings and caveats of the study: Reports state that TCR beta sequences accurately predicted most subjects' HLA-A and HLA-B alleles. Other equally common chains were less clonally expanded than HLA-associated TCR beta chains, a later analysis showed.

In the case of this clone: Its antigen is not known.

The ends lost 2 bases at V and 5 bases at J; junction bases unmatched: 11. CDR1 is KGHSH and CDR2 is LQKENI in the germline V gene. The CDR3 consists of 17 residues. PCR was performed using 60 Vbeta and 13 Jbeta primers. Libraries were prepared by immunoSEQ multiplex PCR; TCRdb keeps only in-frame clonotypes and omits some of them. The table has about 160,000 clones, more than 65% seen once. The TCR was taken from a man aged 50-60 years in good health and CMV-seropositive. The rearrangement links TRBV18 to TRBJ2-3; 9 bases agree with TRBD1. The material sequenced was PBMCs. The CDR3 nucleotides read TGTGCCAGCTCACCAATTCTTGGGACAGGGACCCAAGATACGCAGTATTTT. Amino acid sequence: CASSPILGTGTQDTQYF. Full variable domain (outside the CDR3, taken from reference TRBV18 and TRBJ2-3): NAGVMQNPRHLVRRRGQEARLRCSPMKGHSHVYWYRQLPEEGLKFMVYLQKENIIDESGMPKERFSAEFPKEGPSILRIQQVVRGDSAAYFCASSPILGTGTQDTQYFGPGTRLTVL.